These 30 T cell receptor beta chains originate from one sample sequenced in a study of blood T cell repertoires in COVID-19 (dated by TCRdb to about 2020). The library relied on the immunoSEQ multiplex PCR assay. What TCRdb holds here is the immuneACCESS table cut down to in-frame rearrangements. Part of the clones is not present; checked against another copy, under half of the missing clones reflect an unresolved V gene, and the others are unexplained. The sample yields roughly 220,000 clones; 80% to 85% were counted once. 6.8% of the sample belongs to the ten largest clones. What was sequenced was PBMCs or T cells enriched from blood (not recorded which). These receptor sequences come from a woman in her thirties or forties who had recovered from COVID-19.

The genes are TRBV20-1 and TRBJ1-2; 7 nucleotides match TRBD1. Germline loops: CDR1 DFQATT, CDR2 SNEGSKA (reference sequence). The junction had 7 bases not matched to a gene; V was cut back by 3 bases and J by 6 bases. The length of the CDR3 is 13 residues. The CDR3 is CSASAGTVDGYTF. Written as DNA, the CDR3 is TGCAGTGCTAGTGCCGGGACAGTCGATGGCTACACCTTC.

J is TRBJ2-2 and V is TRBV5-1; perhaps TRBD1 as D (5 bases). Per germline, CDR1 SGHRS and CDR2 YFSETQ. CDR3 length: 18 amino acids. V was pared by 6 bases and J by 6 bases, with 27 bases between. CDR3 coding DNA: TGCGCCAGCAACCGGAATGTTGGGCAGGGATGGTCGGCCGGGGAGCTGTTTTTT. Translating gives CASNRNVGQGWSAGELFF.

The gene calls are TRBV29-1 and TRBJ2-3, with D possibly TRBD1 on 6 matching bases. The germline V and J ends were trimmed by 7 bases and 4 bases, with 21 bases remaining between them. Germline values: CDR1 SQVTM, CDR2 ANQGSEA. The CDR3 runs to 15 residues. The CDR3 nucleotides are TGCAGCGCCCAAAGGGTTCAGGGGTCGGCAGATACGCAGTATTTT. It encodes CSAQRVQGSADTQYF.

The CDR3 spells CASSLDRGYEKLFF. In DNA form, the CDR3 reads TGTGCCAGCAGCTTAGACAGGGGATACGAAAAACTGTTTTTT. V gene TRBV7-2 combines with J gene TRBJ1-4, with 7 bases fitting TRBD1. V trimming: 1 base; J trimming: 8 bases; junction bases outside the gene matches: 4. Germline V gene data show CDR1 as SGHTA and CDR2 as FQGNSA. The CDR3 covers 14 residues.

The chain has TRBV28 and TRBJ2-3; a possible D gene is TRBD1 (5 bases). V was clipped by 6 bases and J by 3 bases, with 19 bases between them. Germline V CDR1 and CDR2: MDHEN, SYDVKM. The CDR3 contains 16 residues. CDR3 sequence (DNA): TGTGCCAGCAGCCCCCGCTTTTCCAGGGTAACAGATACGCAGTATTTT. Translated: CASSPRFSRVTDTQYF.

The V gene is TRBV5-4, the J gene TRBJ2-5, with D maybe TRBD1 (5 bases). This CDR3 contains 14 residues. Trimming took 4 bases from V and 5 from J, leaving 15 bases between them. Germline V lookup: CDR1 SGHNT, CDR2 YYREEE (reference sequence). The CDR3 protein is CASSPRGGEETQYF. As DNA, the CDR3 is TGTGCCAGCAGCCCTAGGGGCGGAGAGGAGACCCAGTACTTC.

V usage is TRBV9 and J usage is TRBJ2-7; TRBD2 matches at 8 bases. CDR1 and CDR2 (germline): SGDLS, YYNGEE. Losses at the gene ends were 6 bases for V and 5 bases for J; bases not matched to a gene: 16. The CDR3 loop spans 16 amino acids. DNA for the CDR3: TGTGCCAGCACCCCGTCATGGGCTAGCGGGTTTAACGAGCAGTACTTC. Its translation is CASTPSWASGFNEQYF.

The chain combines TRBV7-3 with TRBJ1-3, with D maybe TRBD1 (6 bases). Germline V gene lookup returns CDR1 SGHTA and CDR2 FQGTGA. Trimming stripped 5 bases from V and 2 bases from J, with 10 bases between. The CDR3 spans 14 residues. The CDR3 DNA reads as TGTGCCAGCAGCAAACAGGGACCTGGAAACACCATATATTTT. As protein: CASSKQGPGNTIYF.

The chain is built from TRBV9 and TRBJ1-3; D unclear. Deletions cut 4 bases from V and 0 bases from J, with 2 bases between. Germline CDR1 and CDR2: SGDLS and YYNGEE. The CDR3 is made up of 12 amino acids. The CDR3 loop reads CASSRSGNTIYF. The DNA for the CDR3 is TGTGCCAGCAGCCGCTCTGGAAACACCATATATTTT.

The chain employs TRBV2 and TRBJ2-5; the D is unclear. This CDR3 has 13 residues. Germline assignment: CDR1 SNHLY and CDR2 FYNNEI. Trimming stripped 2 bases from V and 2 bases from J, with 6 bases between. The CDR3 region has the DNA TGTGCCAGCAGTGAAATCAGTCAAGAGACCCAGTACTTC. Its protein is CASSEISQETQYF.

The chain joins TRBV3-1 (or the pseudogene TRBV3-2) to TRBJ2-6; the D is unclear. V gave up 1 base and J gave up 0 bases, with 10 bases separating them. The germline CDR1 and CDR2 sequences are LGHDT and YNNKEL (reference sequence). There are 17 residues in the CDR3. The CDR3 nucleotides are TGTGCCAGCAGCCAAGTGTTTCTAACCTCTGGGGCCAACGTCCTGACTTTC. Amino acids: CASSQVFLTSGANVLTF.

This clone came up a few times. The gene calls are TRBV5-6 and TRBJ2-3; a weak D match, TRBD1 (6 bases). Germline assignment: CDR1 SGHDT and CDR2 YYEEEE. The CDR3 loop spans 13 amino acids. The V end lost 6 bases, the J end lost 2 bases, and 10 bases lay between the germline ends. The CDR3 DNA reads TGTGCCAGCATGGACAGCACCACAGATACGCAGTATTTT. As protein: CASMDSTTDTQYF.

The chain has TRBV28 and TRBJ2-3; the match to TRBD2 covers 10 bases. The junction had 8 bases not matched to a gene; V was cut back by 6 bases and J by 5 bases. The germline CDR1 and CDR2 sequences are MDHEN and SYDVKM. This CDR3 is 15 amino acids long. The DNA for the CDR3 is TGTGCCAGCAGGCACGGGACTAGCGTCCTAGATACGCAGTATTTT. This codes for CASRHGTSVLDTQYF.

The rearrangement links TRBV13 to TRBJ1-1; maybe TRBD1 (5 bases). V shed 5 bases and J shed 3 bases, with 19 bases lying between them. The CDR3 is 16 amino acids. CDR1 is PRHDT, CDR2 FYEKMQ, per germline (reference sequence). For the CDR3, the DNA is TGTGCCAGCAGCCCTCCGTTCGTCCAGGGCTACACTGAAGCTTTCTTT. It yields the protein CASSPPFVQGYTEAFF.

The CDR3 loop reads CASNAGGATTDTQYF. The CDR3 nucleotides read TGTGCCAGCAACGCGGGGGGGGCTACCACAGATACGCAGTATTTT. V is TRBV2 and J is TRBJ2-3; TRBD2 aligns across 9 bases. Germline V CDR1 and CDR2: SNHLY, FYNNEI. V lost 7 bases, J lost 2 bases, and 7 bases stayed unmatched. The length of the CDR3 is 15 residues.

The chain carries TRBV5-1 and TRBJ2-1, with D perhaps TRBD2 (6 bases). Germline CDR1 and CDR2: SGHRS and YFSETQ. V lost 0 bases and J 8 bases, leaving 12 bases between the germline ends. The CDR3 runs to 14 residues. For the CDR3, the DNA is TGCGCCAGCAGCTTGGCCGGGACTGGGGATGAGCAGTTCTTC. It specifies CASSLAGTGDEQFF.

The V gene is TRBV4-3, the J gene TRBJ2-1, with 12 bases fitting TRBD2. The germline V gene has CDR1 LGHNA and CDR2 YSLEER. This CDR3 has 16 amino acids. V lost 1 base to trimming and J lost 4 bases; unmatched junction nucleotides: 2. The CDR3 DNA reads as TGCGCCAGCAGCCAAGCGACTAGCGGGAGTTACAATGAGCAGTTCTTC. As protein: CASSQATSGSYNEQFF.

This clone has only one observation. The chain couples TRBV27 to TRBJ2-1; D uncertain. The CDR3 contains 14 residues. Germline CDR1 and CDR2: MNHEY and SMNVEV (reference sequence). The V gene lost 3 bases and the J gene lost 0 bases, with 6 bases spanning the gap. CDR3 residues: CASSFQNSYNEQFF. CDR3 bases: TGTGCCAGCAGTTTTCAAAACTCCTACAATGAGCAGTTCTTC.

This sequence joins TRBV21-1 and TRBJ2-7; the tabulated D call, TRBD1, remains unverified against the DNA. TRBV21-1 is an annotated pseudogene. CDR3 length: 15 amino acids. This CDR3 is CASSKEGQGQYEQYV. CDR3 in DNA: TGTGCCAGCAGCAAAGAGGGACAGGGGCAATACGAGCAGTACGTC.

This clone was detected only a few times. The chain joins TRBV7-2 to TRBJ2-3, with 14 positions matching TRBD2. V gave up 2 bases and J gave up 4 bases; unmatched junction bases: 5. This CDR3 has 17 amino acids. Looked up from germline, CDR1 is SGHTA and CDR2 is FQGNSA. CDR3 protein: CASSLRGTSGSADTQYF. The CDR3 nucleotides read TGTGCCAGCAGCTTAAGGGGGACTAGCGGGAGCGCAGATACGCAGTATTTT.

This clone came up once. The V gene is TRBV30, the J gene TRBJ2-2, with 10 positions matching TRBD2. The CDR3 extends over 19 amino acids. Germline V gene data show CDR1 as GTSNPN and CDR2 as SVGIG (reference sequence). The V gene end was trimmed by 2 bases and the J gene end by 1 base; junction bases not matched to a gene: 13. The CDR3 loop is CAWSPLLAGEWVNTGELFF. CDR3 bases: TGTGCCTGGAGTCCCCTCCTAGCGGGAGAGTGGGTGAACACCGGGGAGCTGTTTTTT.

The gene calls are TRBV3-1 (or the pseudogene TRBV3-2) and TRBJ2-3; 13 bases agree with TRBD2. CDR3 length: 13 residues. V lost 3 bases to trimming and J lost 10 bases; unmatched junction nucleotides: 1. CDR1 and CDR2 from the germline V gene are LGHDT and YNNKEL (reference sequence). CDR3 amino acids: CASSQGLAGSQYF. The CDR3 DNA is TGTGCCAGCAGCCAGGGACTAGCGGGATCGCAGTATTTT.

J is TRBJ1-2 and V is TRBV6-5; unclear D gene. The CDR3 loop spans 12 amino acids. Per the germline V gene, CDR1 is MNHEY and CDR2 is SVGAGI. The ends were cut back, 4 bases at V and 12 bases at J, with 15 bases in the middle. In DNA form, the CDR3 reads TGTGCCAGCAGTTGGGTGGGAGTACCCGACACCTTC. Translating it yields CASSWVGVPDTF.

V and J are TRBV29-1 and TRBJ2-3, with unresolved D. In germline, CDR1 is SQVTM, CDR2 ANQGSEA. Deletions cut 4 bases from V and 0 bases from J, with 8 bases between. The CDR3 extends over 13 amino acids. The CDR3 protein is CSVVVSSTDTQYF. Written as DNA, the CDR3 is TGCAGCGTTGTTGTTTCTAGCACAGATACGCAGTATTTT.

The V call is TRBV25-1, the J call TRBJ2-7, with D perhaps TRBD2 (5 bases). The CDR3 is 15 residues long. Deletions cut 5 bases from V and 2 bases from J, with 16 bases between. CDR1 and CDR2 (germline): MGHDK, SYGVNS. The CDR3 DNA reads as TGTGCCAGCAGTCCTGGGGTAGCGACTACCTACGAGCAGTACTTC. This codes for CASSPGVATTYEQYF.

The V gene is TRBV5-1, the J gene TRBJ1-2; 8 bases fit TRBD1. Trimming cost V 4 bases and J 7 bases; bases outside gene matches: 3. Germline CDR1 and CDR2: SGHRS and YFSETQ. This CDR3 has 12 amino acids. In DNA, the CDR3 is TGCGCCAGCAGCGCGGACAGGGCTGGCTACACCTTC. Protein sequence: CASSADRAGYTF.

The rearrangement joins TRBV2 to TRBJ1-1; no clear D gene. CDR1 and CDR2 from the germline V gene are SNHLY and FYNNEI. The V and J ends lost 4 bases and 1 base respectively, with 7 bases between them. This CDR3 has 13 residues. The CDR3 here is CASSVNRNTEAFF. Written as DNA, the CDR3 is TGTGCCAGCAGTGTTAATCGGAACACTGAAGCTTTCTTT.

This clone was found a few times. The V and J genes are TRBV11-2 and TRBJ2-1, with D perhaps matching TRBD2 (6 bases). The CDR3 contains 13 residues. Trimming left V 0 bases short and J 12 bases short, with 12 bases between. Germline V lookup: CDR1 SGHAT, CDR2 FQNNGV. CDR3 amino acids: CASSLDPTSWQFF. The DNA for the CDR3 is TGTGCCAGCAGCTTAGATCCTACTAGCTGGCAGTTCTTC.

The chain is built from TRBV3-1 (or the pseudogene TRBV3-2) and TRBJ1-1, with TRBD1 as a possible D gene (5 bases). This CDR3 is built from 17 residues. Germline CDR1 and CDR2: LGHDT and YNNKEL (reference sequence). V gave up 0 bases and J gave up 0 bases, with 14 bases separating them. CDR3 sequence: CASSQDAGSFMNTEAFF. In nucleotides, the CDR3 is TGTGCCAGCAGCCAAGATGCAGGGTCCTTTATGAACACTGAAGCTTTCTTT.

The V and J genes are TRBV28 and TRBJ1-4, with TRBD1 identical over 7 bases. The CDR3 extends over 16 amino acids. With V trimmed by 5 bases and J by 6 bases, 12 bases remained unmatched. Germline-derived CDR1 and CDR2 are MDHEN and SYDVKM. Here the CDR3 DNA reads TGTGCCAGCAGTCCCCCACAGGGGAGTCGATATGAAAAACTGTTTTTT. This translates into CASSPPQGSRYEKLFF.